This T cell receptor beta chain derives from a study of shared T cell receptors in the human thymus. The CDR3 has 17 amino acids. The ends were cut back, 0 bases at V and 4 bases at J, with 16 bases in the middle. Germline CDR1 reads SGDLS; CDR2 reads YYNGEE. Profiled with immunoSEQ multiplex PCR; TCRdb holds only in-frame clones, not every one. The sample lists around 340,000 clones, roughly 94% occurring once. The J gene is TRBJ2-2, the V gene TRBV9; D is possibly TRBD1 or TRBD2 (5 bases each). The clonotype was recovered from a human donor. Specimen: thymocytes. The CDR3, as DNA: TGTGCCAGCAGCGTAGGTGGGGGACCATACGGCACCGGGGAGCTGTTTTTT. Translating gives CASSVGGGPYGTGELFF.